The rows below give T cell receptor beta chains drawn from one sample of a study of PD-L1 blockade in urothelial cancer. TCRdb's copy holds only in-frame clones and misses some; the assay was immunoSEQ multiplex PCR. In the table there are fewer than 55,000 clones, roughly 86% of which are singletons. Here the sequenced sample was PBMCs, taken around atezolizumab (anti-PD-L1) treatment. These receptors were taken from a man between 65 and 80 years old with urothelial cancer. CDR3s include the opening cysteine and the closing phenylalanine or tryptophan. A D gene is named only where the DNA matches it firmly. Rows may omit the clone size; those that give it use once, few, many or a size class.

J gene,clone size,D gene,V gene,CDR3 protein,CDR3 DNA
TRBJ2-3,.,TRBD2,TRBV2,CASSESRGRADTQYF,TGTGCCAGCAGTGAATCCCGGGGGAGGGCGGATACGCAGTATTTT
TRBJ1-3,.,.,TRBV6-6,CASKEAGNTIYF,TGTGCCAGCAAAGAGGCTGGAAACACCATATATTTT
TRBJ1-1,few,.,TRBV2,CASSVMGANTEAFF,TGTGCCAGCAGTGTGATGGGGGCGAACACTGAAGCTTTCTTT
TRBJ2-2,.,.,TRBV12-5,CASGDSINTGELFF,TGTGCTAGTGGTGACTCGATTAACACCGGGGAGCTGTTTTTT
TRBJ2-1,.,.,TRBV7-8,CASSFPGDVGIYNEQFF,TGTGCCAGCAGCTTTCCCGGAGACGTCGGTATCTACAATGAGCAGTTCTTC
TRBJ2-6,.,TRBD1,TRBV19,CASSMQGASGANVLTF,TGTGCCAGTAGTATGCAGGGGGCTAGTGGGGCCAACGTCCTGACTTTC
TRBJ1-6,few,.,TRBV7-9,CASSLAAGASPLHF,TGTGCCAGCAGCTTAGCTGCAGGTGCTTCACCCCTCCACTTT
TRBJ2-7,.,.,TRBV6-5,CASSYSNRALLDEQYF,TGTGCCAGCAGTTACTCGAACAGGGCGCTACTGGACGAGCAGTACTTC
TRBJ2-1,.,TRBD2,TRBV5-1,CASRVAGEFYNEQFF,TGCGCCAGCAGAGTAGCGGGGGAATTCTACAATGAGCAGTTCTTC
TRBJ1-1,.,.,TRBV28,CATVTLNTEAFF,TGTGCCACCGTAACTCTTAACACTGAAGCTTTCTTT
TRBJ1-1,.,.,TRBV7-8,CASSLGLTLGTEAFF,TGTGCCAGCAGCCTGGGACTTACCCTCGGCACTGAAGCTTTCTTT
TRBJ2-2,.,.,TRBV28,CATALLGLLNTGELFF,TGTGCCACCGCCTTGCTAGGACTGCTGAACACCGGGGAGCTGTTTTTT
TRBJ1-1,.,.,TRBV5-4,CASSFQGTGNTEAFF,TGTGCCAGCAGCTTCCAGGGGACCGGAAACACTGAAGCTTTCTTT
TRBJ2-2,few,.,TRBV7-2,CASSLVRRGTGELFF,TGTGCCAGCAGCTTAGTGCGACGCGGGACCGGGGAGCTGTTTTTT
TRBJ1-1,few,TRBD1,TRBV6-1,CASRGTGGGMIAFF,TGTGCCAGCAGAGGGACAGGGGGTGGGATGATCGCTTTCTTT
TRBJ2-2,.,TRBD1,TRBV12-5,CASGLRQGAFGELFF,TGTGCTAGTGGTTTGCGACAGGGGGCATTCGGGGAGCTGTTTTTT
TRBJ2-3,.,.,TRBV5-1,CASSLVPAASTDTQYF,TGCGCCAGCAGCTTGGTCCCAGCGGCTAGCACAGATACGCAGTATTTT
TRBJ2-3,once,TRBD1,TRBV14,CASSQGRRQGVTTDTQYF,TGTGCCAGCAGCCAAGGTCGAAGGCAGGGGGTGACAACAGATACGCAGTATTTT
TRBJ1-1,.,TRBD1,TRBV28,CASRPQGEDTEAFF,TGTGCCAGCAGGCCACAGGGGGAGGACACTGAAGCTTTCTTT
TRBJ2-1,.,TRBD2,TRBV9,CASSVRGGSYNEQFF,TGTGCCAGCAGCGTGCGGGGGGGCTCCTACAATGAGCAGTTCTTC
TRBJ1-5,.,.,TRBV4-3,CASSQDAGGLQPQHF,TGCGCCAGCAGCCAAGATGCGGGGGGCTTACAGCCCCAGCATTTT
TRBJ1-4,.,.,TRBV19,CASSIRGEKLFF,TGTGCCAGTAGTATCCGGGGGGAAAAACTGTTTTTT
TRBJ1-5,.,.,TRBV9,CASSESGAGQPQHF,TGTGCCAGCAGCGAGTCAGGGGCTGGACAGCCCCAGCATTTT
TRBJ1-6,.,.,TRBV27,CASSLAGGKSPLHF,TGTGCCAGCAGTTTAGCGGGGGGCAAGTCACCCCTCCACTTT
TRBJ2-7,.,TRBD1,TRBV28,CASGRTGANEQYF,TGTGCCAGCGGCCGGACAGGGGCAAACGAGCAGTACTTC
TRBJ2-2,.,.,TRBV5-4,CASSPPRSAGELFF,TGTGCCAGCAGCCCTCCCCGTAGCGCAGGGGAGCTGTTTTTT
TRBJ1-1,.,.,TRBV6-1,CASSEVTARNAFF,TGTGCCAGCAGTGAAGTCACAGCAAGGAACGCTTTCTTT
TRBJ1-5,.,TRBD1,TRBV19,CASSPTGGRNQPQHF,TGTGCCAGTAGTCCTACAGGGGGCCGCAATCAGCCCCAGCATTTT
TRBJ1-4,few,.,TRBV4-3,CASSQGNIFGGEKLFF,TGCGCCAGCAGCCAAGGAAACATTTTCGGGGGAGAAAAACTGTTTTTT
TRBJ1-2,.,.,TRBV4-3,CASSQVVRGAGYTF,TGCGCCAGCAGCCAAGTGGTCCGGGGGGCTGGCTACACCTTC
TRBJ2-3,once,.,TRBV28,CASSLLATDTQYF,TGTGCCAGCAGTTTATTGGCCACAGATACGCAGTATTTT
TRBJ1-6,.,TRBD1,TRBV5-6,CASSPRGSYNSPLHF,TGTGCCAGCAGCCCCAGGGGGTCCTATAATTCACCCCTCCACTTT
TRBJ2-2,.,.,TRBV19,CASKVDSLSTGELFF,TGTGCCAGTAAGGTGGACAGCCTTTCCACCGGGGAGCTGTTTTTT
TRBJ1-2,.,TRBD1,TRBV4-2,CASSQVGQGSYGYTF,TGTGCCAGCAGCCAAGTGGGACAGGGGAGCTATGGCTACACCTTC
TRBJ2-7,.,TRBD1,TRBV5-3,CARSWGQGQTYEQYF,TGTGCCAGAAGCTGGGGACAGGGACAAACCTACGAGCAGTACTTC
TRBJ1-4,.,TRBD1,TRBV2,CASSRTGEANEKLFF,TGTGCCAGCAGTCGCACAGGGGAGGCTAATGAAAAACTGTTTTTT
TRBJ2-3,.,.,TRBV29-1,CSVTLTAPGWKTSTDTQYF,TGCAGCGTTACTTTGACAGCCCCGGGCTGGAAGACTAGCACAGATACGCAGTATTTT
TRBJ1-5,once,.,TRBV4-1,CASSPQDLEPQHF,TGCGCCAGCAGCCCACAGGACCTCGAGCCCCAGCATTTT
TRBJ2-7,.,.,TRBV7-2,CASSLDRYYEQYF,TGTGCCAGCAGCTTAGACAGATACTACGAGCAGTACTTC
TRBJ1-5,.,.,TRBV19,CASSRRSQPQHF,TGTGCCAGTAGTAGGAGGTCGCAGCCCCAGCATTTT
TRBJ2-5,.,TRBD2,TRBV28,CASSLGGEKETQYF,TGTGCCAGCAGTCTGGGGGGGGAAAAAGAGACCCAGTACTTC